This T cell receptor (beta chain) emerged from a study of blood T cells in healthy people across ages. Note on this clonotype: What it binds is unknown.

V lost 5 bases to trimming and J lost 0 bases, with 10 bases between them. Germline V gene sequence: CDR1 SQVTM, CDR2 ANQGSEA. The CDR3 is made up of 14 amino acids. Overall study results and limits: Measured against age, TCR beta diversity per million T cells decreased in a roughly linear manner. The study found more naive CD4+ cells and higher diversity in long-lived than aged donors.

Primed by a sample-barcoded 5' primer and a J-beta primer mix, a second PCR proceeded for about 7 to 11 cycles. Tags on each cDNA molecule came from a template-switch adaptor with 12 random nucleotides. TCRdb recomputed calls from the 5' RACE reads with MiXCR, one row per CDR3 protein. The sample records over 1,500,000 distinct CDR3 sequences, around 40% being singletons. The TCR originated in a human donor in good health. The sample consisted of blood. The genes are TRBV29-1 and TRBJ2-2, with D maybe TRBD2 (5 bases). CDR3 in DNA: TGCAGCGTTCCTAGCACCTCGAACACCGGGGAGCTGTTTTTT. It encodes CSVPSTSNTGELFF.